What follows is one TCR beta chain and its context. Isolation yielded PBMCs, at least 6 million per sample, in every case. The sample originates from a study of blood T cells in healthy people across ages. The V and J ends lost 5 bases and 3 bases respectively, with 11 bases between them. Germline CDR1 SGHNT, CDR2 YENEEA. The CDR3 contains 13 residues. With a J-beta primer mix and a sample-barcoded 5' primer, a second PCR ran about 7 to 12 cycles. Using its own MiXCR run on the 5' RACE reads, TCRdb lists one record per CDR3 protein. The data hold roughly 1,300,000 distinct CDR3 sequences, with 45% to 70% observed a single time.

The receptor was derived from a man younger than 30 in good health. The chain employs TRBV11-3 and TRBJ2-7; D unresolved. The sequencing input was blood. CDR3 sequence: CASSQSAVYEQYF. For the CDR3, the DNA is TGTGCCAGCAGCCAATCCGCAGTCTACGAGCAGTACTTC.